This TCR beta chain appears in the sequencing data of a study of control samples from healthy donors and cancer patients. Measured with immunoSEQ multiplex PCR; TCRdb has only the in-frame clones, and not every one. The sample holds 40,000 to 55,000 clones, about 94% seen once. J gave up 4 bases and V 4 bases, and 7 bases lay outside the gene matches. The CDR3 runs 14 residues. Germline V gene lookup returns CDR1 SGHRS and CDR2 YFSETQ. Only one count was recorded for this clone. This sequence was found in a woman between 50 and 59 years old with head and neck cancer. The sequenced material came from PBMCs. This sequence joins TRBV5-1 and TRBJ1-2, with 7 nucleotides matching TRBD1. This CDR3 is CASSLARQGYGYTF. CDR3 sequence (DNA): TGCGCCAGCAGCCTGGCGAGACAGGGCTATGGCTACACCTTC.